A single T cell receptor beta chain is shown here with its context. Its matching antigen is unknown. The sample originates from a study of T cells expressing NK-cell markers. Study in general: TCR beta repertoires came from sorted CD3+CD56+NKG2C+, CD3+CD56+NKG2C- and CD3+CD56-NKG2C+ T cells.

Germline V CDR1 and CDR2: SGHDT, YYEEEE. The length of the CDR3 is 12 residues. The cDNA for TCR beta came from 5'RACE template switching with UMIs. TCRdb reprocessed the 5' RACE reads and reports one entry per CDR3 protein, with no DNA. The sample table includes 400,000 to 550,000 distinct CDR3 sequences. Study-level points and caveats: The same clonotypes also predominated in the CD3+CD56-NKG2C+ fraction of several donors. Of the CD8+ T cell pool in over 5 donors, about 1.0-7.5% was accounted for by dominant NKG2C+ clonotypes.

The chain employs TRBV5-6 and TRBJ2-1; TCRdb outputs TRBD1, but without DNA this stays unchecked. Sequencing used blood T cells: a sorted CD56 or NKG2C T cell subset, CD4+ or CD8+ T cells, or bulk PBMC T cells (not recorded which). This clonotype originated in a woman between 18 and 70 years old in good health. The CDR3 protein is CDSSEGGNEQFF.